These 25 T cell receptor beta chains were sequenced from one sample in a study of CD8 T cells in Susac syndrome. The authors reverse transcribed about 0.45 to 1 ug RNA with random hexamers. TCRdb redid the calling of the immunoSEQ multiplex PCR reads with MiXCR, one entry per CDR3 protein. Of about 200,000 distinct CDR3 sequences in the sample, 90% to 95% were seen once. The sample taken for sequencing was CD4+ T cells from PBMCs. All receptors derive from a human donor in good health.

This sequence joins TRBV5-1 and TRBJ2-1; D ambiguous. V lost 1 base, J lost 5 bases, and 10 bases lay in between. Germline CDR1 and CDR2: SGHRS and YFSETQ. The CDR3 consists of 14 residues. CDR3 coding DNA: TGCGCCAGCAGCTTGTTCCTTTCAAACAATGAGCAGTTCTTC. It is translated as CASSLFLSNNEQFF.

This chain links TRBV2 with TRBJ2-1; maybe TRBD1 (6 bases). The CDR3 is 12 amino acids. V lost 6 bases and J 7 bases, leaving 10 bases between the germline ends. Germline V lookup: CDR1 SNHLY, CDR2 FYNNEI. DNA for the CDR3: TGTGCCAGCAGGGTTACAGGGAATGAGCAGTTCTTC. Protein product: CASRVTGNEQFF.

The chain uses TRBV30 and TRBJ1-1, with a possible D match to TRBD1 (5 bases). V shed 4 bases and J shed 1 base, with 13 bases lying between them. Germline values: CDR1 GTSNPN, CDR2 SVGIG (reference sequence). The CDR3 has 14 residues. CDR3 bases: TGTGCCTGGAATAGGGGTTATAGGAACACTGAAGCTTTCTTT. Protein: CAWNRGYRNTEAFF.

The CDR3 spells CSAILPGQLFNQPQHF. In nucleotides, the CDR3 is TGCAGTGCTATTTTACCGGGACAGCTATTCAATCAGCCCCAGCATTTT. The chain recombines TRBV20-1 with TRBJ1-5, with 7 positions matching TRBD1. This CDR3 spans 16 amino acids. V trimming: 4 bases; J trimming: 3 bases; junction bases outside the gene matches: 12. The germline V gene encodes CDR1 DFQATT and CDR2 SNEGSKA (reference sequence).

The genes are TRBV29-1 and TRBJ1-2; D ambiguous. The CDR3 is 13 residues long. Per germline, CDR1 SQVTM and CDR2 ANQGSEA. Trimming took off 4 bases at V and 4 bases at J, with 13 bases between the two ends. The DNA of the CDR3 is TGCAGCGTTGCGGGTTCGGCAGCCTATGGCTACACCTTC. Protein sequence: CSVAGSAAYGYTF.

V is TRBV2 and J is TRBJ2-7, with D unresolved. Germline CDR1 reads SNHLY; CDR2 reads FYNNEI. The CDR3 loop spans 13 amino acids. Trimming removed 8 bases at V and 3 bases at J, with 14 bases between. CDR3 amino acids: CASSGVAGYEQYV. CDR3 DNA sequence: TGTGCCAGCTCCGGCGTCGCCGGCTACGAGCAGTACGTC.

V is TRBV6-1 and J is TRBJ2-1; 14 positions match TRBD2. Per germline, CDR1 MNHNS and CDR2 SASEGT. The trim removed 6 bases at V and 8 bases at J, leaving 12 bases unmatched. There are 17 residues in the CDR3. As DNA, the CDR3 is TGTGCCAGCAGCCGTCGACTAGCGGGAGGGCGGGTGGATGAGCAGTTCTTC. It codes for CASSRRLAGGRVDEQFF.

This rearrangement joins TRBV9 to TRBJ2-1, with no clear D. The germline gives CDR1 SGDLS, CDR2 YYNGEE. This CDR3 region has 15 residues. Trimming pared 1 base from V and 10 bases from J, leaving 18 bases between. For the CDR3, the DNA is TGTGCCAGCAGCGTATCGGGTGGGCTCTCCCCGGAGCAGTTCTTC. Translating gives CASSVSGGLSPEQFF.

V and J are TRBV12-3 or TRBV12-4 and TRBJ1-2; D ambiguous. The V end lost 4 bases, the J end lost 5 bases, and 14 bases lay between the germline ends. The CDR3 loop spans 14 amino acids. CDR3 amino acids: CASSYTREQYGYTF. For the CDR3, the DNA is TGTGCCAGCAGTTATACCCGGGAGCAGTATGGCTACACCTTC.

The rearrangement joins TRBV6-5 to TRBJ1-6; D uncertain. The CDR3 sequence is 12 residues long. Between the trimmed V and J ends, which lost 6 bases and 9 bases, there was a span of 9 bases. Germline loops: CDR1 MNHEY, CDR2 SVGAGI. The DNA for the CDR3 is TGTGCCAGCAGCTACACCTCTTCACCCCTCCACTTT. Protein: CASSYTSSPLHF.

V usage is TRBV27 and J usage is TRBJ1-5; D is possibly TRBD1 (5 bases). The ends were cut back, 5 bases at V and 3 bases at J, with 14 bases in the middle. Germline values: CDR1 MNHEY, CDR2 SMNVEV (reference sequence). The CDR3 consists of 15 residues. DNA for the CDR3: TGTGCCAGCAGTCTGCGTGGCAGGGACAATCAGCCCCAGCATTTT. Its protein product is CASSLRGRDNQPQHF.

The chain has TRBV6-5 and TRBJ2-2; 9 bases map to TRBD1. The CDR3 is 15 amino acids. Trimming removed 7 bases from V and 2 bases from J; junction bases left unmatched: 5. CDR1 and CDR2 (germline): MNHEY, SVGAGI. The CDR3 DNA is TGTGCCAGCAAATGGACAGGGGATAACACCGGGGAGCTGTTTTTT. Amino acids: CASKWTGDNTGELFF.

The CDR3 is CSASTAYSNQPQHF. The CDR3, as DNA: TGCAGTGCTAGTACGGCCTATAGCAATCAGCCCCAGCATTTT. The rearrangement joins TRBV20-1 to TRBJ1-5; D is unresolved. The germline V gene encodes CDR1 DFQATT and CDR2 SNEGSKA (reference sequence). CDR3 size: 14 residues. Deletions cut 3 bases from V and 0 bases from J, with 9 bases between.

The rearrangement uses TRBV27 and TRBJ2-2; D perhaps matches TRBD1 (6 bases). The germline gives CDR1 MNHEY, CDR2 SMNVEV (reference sequence). The CDR3 extends over 14 amino acids. The V end was cut by 5 bases, the J end by 4 bases, with 11 bases between. DNA of the CDR3: TGTGCCAGCAGTGCGAGACAGGTCACCGGGGAGCTGTTTTTT. As protein: CASSARQVTGELFF.

V and J are TRBV30 and TRBJ1-3; the D is unclear. Trimming stripped 0 bases from V and 3 bases from J, with 9 bases between. The CDR3 totals 14 residues. Germline CDR1 GTSNPN, CDR2 SVGIG (reference sequence). Written as DNA, the CDR3 is TGTGCCTGGAGTGTCCGGGGAAGTGGAAACACCATATATTTT. The encoded protein is CAWSVRGSGNTIYF.

The chain carries TRBV24-1 and TRBJ2-1, with no clear D. Germline-derived CDR1 and CDR2 are KGHDR and SFDVKD. The CDR3 has 15 amino acids. V gave up 3 bases and J gave up 2 bases, with 10 bases separating them. CDR3 nucleotides: TGTGCCACCAGTGATCGGGCTCGCCCCTACAATGAGCAGTTCTTC. Amino acid sequence: CATSDRARPYNEQFF.

This rearrangement joins TRBV3-1 to TRBJ1-2; the D is unclear. Deletions cut 3 bases from V and 4 bases from J, with 9 bases between. Germline CDR1 is LGHDT and CDR2 is YNNKEL (reference sequence). The CDR3 sequence is 13 residues long. This CDR3 is CASSHGGSYGYTF. CDR3 in DNA: TGTGCCAGCAGCCACGGTGGGAGCTATGGCTACACCTTC.

The rearrangement uses TRBV20-1 and TRBJ2-4; TRBD2 might be the D (6 bases). The CDR3 length is 14 residues. Germline assignment: CDR1 DFQATT and CDR2 SNEGSKA (reference sequence). With 4 bases removed from V and 2 bases from J, the gap between germline ends came to 12 bases. For the CDR3, the DNA is TGCAGTGCTACACCGGGACTGTCCAAAAACATTCAGTACTTC. Residues: CSATPGLSKNIQYF.

This clonotype was seen just once. The chain carries TRBV12-3 or TRBV12-4 and TRBJ2-2, with TRBD2 identical over 11 bases. Germline trimming cut 6 bases from V and 4 bases from J; bases unmatched to any gene: 7. The CDR3 runs to 16 residues. The CDR3 region has the DNA TGTGCCAGCAGCCAAACTAGCGGGAGCACCACCGGGGAGCTGTTTTTT. This sequence encodes CASSQTSGSTTGELFF.

The chain recombines TRBV12-3 or TRBV12-4 with TRBJ2-1; D unclear. The CDR3 spans 15 residues. The V end was cut by 6 bases, the J end by 6 bases, with 18 bases between. CDR3 sequence: CASSPTLSGFNEQFF. In DNA, the CDR3 is TGTGCCAGCAGCCCGACCCTATCTGGGTTCAATGAGCAGTTCTTC.

The chain carries TRBV20-1 and TRBJ1-6, with D unclear. CDR1 DFQATT and CDR2 SNEGSKA come from the germline V gene (reference sequence). V was cut by 3 bases and J by 10 bases, with 13 bases left in between. The CDR3 is 13 amino acids. CDR3 amino acids: CSASFGGGSPLHF. Written as DNA, the CDR3 is TGCAGTGCTAGTTTCGGCGGTGGGTCACCCCTCCACTTT.

The chain combines TRBV28 with TRBJ2-3, with 8 bases fitting TRBD2. Germline V gives CDR1 MDHEN, CDR2 SYDVKM. J was trimmed by 1 base and V by 3 bases; bases with no gene match: 3. This CDR3 spans 15 amino acids. Here the CDR3 DNA reads TGTGCCAGCAGTTTCCGGGAGGGCCGCACAGATACGCAGTATTTT. Protein product: CASSFREGRTDTQYF.

This clonotype was observed a handful of times. The chain employs TRBV7-9 and TRBJ2-5; 7 bases line up with TRBD2. CDR3 length: 14 amino acids. Germline lookup yields CDR1 SEHNR and CDR2 FQNEAQ (reference sequence). V was pared by 0 bases and J by 5 bases, with 3 bases of the junction left unmatched. The CDR3 DNA follows: TGTGCCAGCAGCTTAGCGAGAGCGGGGGAGACCCAGTACTTC. This sequence encodes CASSLARAGETQYF.

Comment on this clonotype: One junction end does not reproduce the germline sequence, and a read error may be involved. The chain links TRBV15 to TRBJ1-6, with D unresolved. Germline values: CDR1 LNHNV, CDR2 YYDKDF (reference sequence). The CDR3 length is 13 residues. The CDR3 reads CATSSTDGSSLHF. The DNA of the CDR3 is TGTGCCACCAGCAGTACGGACGGTTCATCCCTCCACTTT. The variable domain in full, with the rest retrieved from reference TRBV15 and TRBJ1-6, is DAMVIQNPRYQVTQFGKPVTLSCSQTLNHNVMYWYQQKSSQAPKLLFHYYDKDFNNEADTPDNFQSRRPNTSFCFLDIRSPGLGDTAMYLCATSSTDGSSLHFGNGTRLTVT.

The chain has TRBV30 and TRBJ1-1; D call uncertain. The germline V and J ends were trimmed by 0 bases and 0 bases, with 5 bases remaining between them. The CDR3 has 13 amino acids. Germline-derived CDR1 and CDR2 are GTSNPN and SVGIG (reference sequence). The CDR3 loop reads CAWSVRLNTEAFF. CDR3 sequence (DNA): TGTGCCTGGAGTGTACGGCTGAACACTGAAGCTTTCTTT.